Shown below are 18 T cell receptor beta chains from a single sample sequenced in a study of cytotoxic CD8 clonotypes in ibrutinib-treated CLL. Produced via immunoSEQ multiplex PCR; TCRdb's table is partial and in-frame only. The sample carries approximately 42,000 clones, roughly two thirds recorded once. Sequenced here: PBMCs, sampled after 12 months of ibrutinib treatment. All receptors derive from a human donor with chronic lymphocytic leukemia.

The chain links TRBV7-9 to TRBJ2-7; weak D call: TRBD1 (6 bases). CDR1 is SEHNR and CDR2 is FQNEAQ in the germline V gene (reference sequence). V was clipped by 6 bases and J by 3 bases, with 18 bases between them. CDR3 length: 15 amino acids. This CDR3 is CASSFSPARGYEQYF. CDR3 DNA sequence: TGTGCCAGCAGTTTCTCCCCAGCCAGGGGCTACGAGCAGTACTTC.

The V call is TRBV10-2, the J call TRBJ1-5; no clear D gene. This CDR3 comprises 13 residues. V was clipped by 4 bases and J by 4 bases, with 8 bases between them. The germline CDR1 and CDR2 sequences are WSHSY and SAAADI. The CDR3 reads CASSATENQPQHF. The CDR3 coding sequence is TGCGCCAGCAGTGCGACGGAAAATCAGCCCCAGCATTTT.

This chain connects TRBV5-1 to TRBJ2-2, with 8 nucleotides matching TRBD2. With 5 bases clipped from V and 1 base from J, the junction kept 7 bases outside the gene matches. Germline V lookup: CDR1 SGHRS, CDR2 YFSETQ. The CDR3 totals 16 residues. The CDR3 protein is CASSSFAGGNTGELFF. CDR3 bases: TGCGCCAGCAGTAGCTTTGCGGGAGGGAACACCGGGGAGCTGTTTTTT.

This clone came up a few times. The chain links TRBV11-2 to TRBJ2-1, with 8 bases matching TRBD2. Germline V CDR1 and CDR2: SGHAT, FQNNGV. CDR3 length: 17 amino acids. V lost 1 base to trimming and J lost 6 bases; unmatched junction nucleotides: 11. The CDR3 loop is CASSLAVFAGGSNEQFF. DNA for the CDR3: TGTGCCAGCAGCTTAGCTGTATTTGCGGGAGGCTCCAATGAGCAGTTCTTC. Full variable domain (outside the CDR3, taken from reference TRBV11-2 and TRBJ2-1): EAGVAQSPRYKIIEKRQSVAFWCNPISGHATLYWYQQILGQGPKLLIQFQNNGVVDDSQLPKDRFSAERLKGVDSTLKIQPAKLEDSAVYLCASSLAVFAGGSNEQFFGPGTRLTVL.

The chain joins TRBV7-2 to TRBJ2-2; 7 positions match TRBD1. The CDR3 spans 13 residues. Trimming removed 4 bases from V and 4 bases from J; junction bases left unmatched: 0. In germline, CDR1 is SGHTA, CDR2 FQGNSA. DNA of the CDR3: TGTGCCAGCAGCTCAGGGGGCACCGGGGAGCTGTTTTTT. This encodes CASSSGGTGELFF.

This chain joins TRBV5-8 and TRBJ1-2; D ambiguous. The V end was cut by 4 bases, the J end by 4 bases, with 5 bases between. CDR3 length: 11 residues. Germline V gene data show CDR1 as SGHTS and CDR2 as YDEGEE. The CDR3: CASSPGYGYTF. The CDR3 region has the DNA TGTGCCAGCAGCCCAGGCTATGGCTACACCTTC.

This chain joins TRBV6-5 and TRBJ2-1; TRBD2 agrees at 8 bases. The length of the CDR3 is 15 residues. V lost 2 bases to trimming and J lost 4 bases; unmatched junction nucleotides: 4. Germline V lookup: CDR1 MNHEY, CDR2 SVGAGI. CDR3 nucleotides: TGTGCCAGCAGTTACGGTACGGGAGGGTACAATGAGCAGTTCTTC. Protein sequence: CASSYGTGGYNEQFF.

V gene TRBV11-1 combines with J gene TRBJ2-3, with TRBD2 matching over 7 bases. Germline trimming cut 8 bases from V and 4 bases from J; bases unmatched to any gene: 9. The germline CDR1 and CDR2 sequences are SGHAT and FQDESV (reference sequence). The CDR3 loop spans 14 amino acids. The CDR3 nucleotides are TGTGCCAGCGACTCGGGGGGAGGACCAGATACGCAGTATTTT. Translated, it gives CASDSGGGPDTQYF.

This clone was picked up a small number of times. V and J are TRBV7-9 and TRBJ1-1; no clear D. This CDR3 comprises 15 residues. V was cut by 0 bases and J by 0 bases, with 8 bases left in between. In germline, CDR1 is SEHNR, CDR2 FQNEAQ (reference sequence). The CDR3 coding sequence is TGTGCCAGCAGCTTAGCAACGATACTGAACACTGAAGCTTTCTTT. Its translation is CASSLATILNTEAFF.

This chain links TRBV29-1 with TRBJ2-3; D call uncertain. Looked up from germline, CDR1 is SQVTM and CDR2 is ANQGSEA. V lost 6 bases and J 4 bases, leaving 5 bases between the germline ends. CDR3 length equals 10 residues. The CDR3 DNA follows: TGCAGCGTGGGCCCAGATACGCAGTATTTT. This codes for CSVGPDTQYF.

The chain combines TRBV6-6 with TRBJ2-7, with TRBD2 as a possible D gene (5 bases). Germline V lookup: CDR1 MNHNY, CDR2 SVGAGI (reference sequence). This CDR3 contains 16 residues. The V end lost 4 bases, the J end lost 0 bases, and 16 bases lay between the germline ends. The CDR3 loop is CASSSRTRRRSYEQYF. The CDR3 bases are TGTGCCAGCAGTTCCCGCACGCGGAGGCGCTCCTACGAGCAGTACTTC.

The chain combines TRBV6-5 with TRBJ1-4; D call uncertain. V was shortened by 6 bases and J by 0 bases, with 8 bases between the two germline ends. Germline-derived CDR1 and CDR2 are MNHEY and SVGAGI. The CDR3 is 14 residues long. The CDR3 region has the DNA TGTGCCAGCAGCTTCACGGCAACTAATGAAAAACTGTTTTTT. Its protein product is CASSFTATNEKLFF.

The chain carries TRBV19 and TRBJ1-5; perhaps TRBD1 as D (5 bases). Germline V gene lookup returns CDR1 LNHDA and CDR2 SQIVND (reference sequence). The CDR3 is made up of 15 amino acids. V shed 4 bases and J shed 6 bases, with 16 bases lying between them. Here the CDR3 DNA reads TGTGCCAGTAGTACCGACGGGGGTTTGAGTCAGCCCCAGCATTTT. Protein product: CASSTDGGLSQPQHF.

The V and J genes are TRBV7-2 and TRBJ2-4; D is uncertain. Germline CDR1 and CDR2: SGHTA and FQGNSA. The CDR3 has 13 residues. V was trimmed by 6 bases and J by 7 bases, leaving 13 bases between them. DNA for the CDR3: TGTGCCAGCAGGGTCCCAAGCGTCAACATTCAGTACTTC. This translates into CASRVPSVNIQYF.

The V and J genes are TRBV7-2 and TRBJ2-6, with D possibly matching TRBD1 (6 bases). V was cut by 5 bases and J by 3 bases, with 17 bases left in between. Germline V gene lookup returns CDR1 SGHTA and CDR2 FQGNSA. This CDR3 has 17 residues. In DNA form, the CDR3 reads TGTGCCAGCAGCCGACAGGCCTCAGTGGGTGGGGCCAACGTCCTGACTTTC. Encoded protein: CASSRQASVGGANVLTF.

The genes are TRBV7-2 and TRBJ2-1; no clear D gene. The CDR3 contains 15 residues. CDR1 is SGHTA, CDR2 FQGNSA, per germline. The germline V and J ends were trimmed by 1 base and 3 bases, with 10 bases remaining between them. The CDR3 nucleotides read TGTGCCAGCAGCTTAGACCGTGACTTCTACAATGAGCAGTTCTTC. This sequence encodes CASSLDRDFYNEQFF.

This clone was found a few times. The rearrangement joins TRBV7-6 to TRBJ1-1; perhaps TRBD1 as D (6 bases). Germline loops: CDR1 SGHVS, CDR2 FNYEAQ. V shed 5 bases and J shed 6 bases, with 16 bases lying between them. The CDR3 is 14 amino acids. DNA for the CDR3: TGTGCCAGCAGCCTTACACAGGGTAGCGCTGAAGCTTTCTTT. It is translated as CASSLTQGSAEAFF. The whole variable domain, remainder taken from reference TRBV7-6 and TRBJ1-1, is GAGVSQSPRYKVTKRGQDVALRCDPISGHVSLYWYRQALGQGPEFLTYFNYEAQQDKSGLPNDRFSAERPEGSISTLTIQRTEQRDSAMYRCASSLTQGSAEAFFGQGTRLTVV.

The chain is built from TRBV7-2 and TRBJ1-2, with a weak D call TRBD1 (6 bases). V was cut by 1 base and J by 4 bases, with 7 bases left in between. This CDR3 is built from 13 residues. Per germline, CDR1 SGHTA and CDR2 FQGNSA. CDR3 DNA: TGTGCCAGCAGCTTAGGGGGGCTCTATGGCTACACCTTC. This sequence encodes CASSLGGLYGYTF.